This T cell receptor (beta chain) was sequenced for a study of cytomegalovirus exposure and HLA in healthy donors (dated by TCRdb to the late 2010s). Turning to the overall study: According to an earlier analysis of a few hundred of the donors, 200 million or so T cells yielded 90 million to 130 million unique TCR beta sequences and about 280 Gb of sequence data. Across 300 to 400 genotyped donors of the cohort, an average of approximately 200,000 unique TCR beta nucleotide sequences per donor were sequenced, and 15% to 20% of those sequences were non-productive. All discovery cohort repertoires had been generated on a single sequencing platform. High-throughput TCR immunosequencing, statistical association of individual TCRs with disease status, and machine learning were combined to predict cytomegalovirus infection status. An earlier analysis of 500 to 750 of the donors applied high-throughput TCR beta sequencing to assess whether each TCR beta V gene segment acted as functional or pseudogenic. Typing coverage differed by locus: A, B, C, DRB1 and DQB1 were typed in about 620-630 donors, DQA1 in around 500, DPA1 in some 610, and DPB1 in 400 to 480. The study profiled the T cell repertoires of hundreds of subjects by immunosequencing and related them to cytomegalovirus serostatus. The study was designed to test whether signatures of past pathogen exposure could be identified by cataloging public T cell receptors. Genome-wide SNP genotypes for about 65% of the 666 donors were used in a later genetic analysis, which treated that subset as a discovery cohort. Both class I and class II loci were covered by HLA typing, at four-digit resolution. In a later analysis, previously published TCR beta repertoires from about 670 donors were re-analyzed and high-resolution HLA genotyping was added so that TCR occurrence patterns could be studied. A separate validation cohort of roughly 120 different subjects was used in addition to the 666-subject first cohort. Four to six DR-DQ haplotypes were handled as single units for association and clustering, since linkage in the cohort was strong. Rather than using new phenotypic data, the later analysis identified candidate immune exposures from TCR beta sequences and from how often those sequences occurred across donors. The genetic ancestry cluster associated with self-reported Caucasian donors included 81% of the roughly 400 genotyped donors. Donor age, sex, ethnicity and CMV serostatus were collected together with the repertoire data. An early release that covered more than 550 HLA-typed donors contained 300 to 350 gigabases of sequencing data and 65 million to 100 million unique TCR sequences. General study outcomes and caveats: In vitro tests confirmed that a few of the cytomegalovirus-associated TCR beta chains recognize cytomegalovirus antigens. This cohort had only TCR beta chains sequenced, and the lack of alpha or paired-chain data limited which features could be detected. Most CMV-associated TCR beta chains appeared to be HLA-restricted in a later analysis, and the HLA associations seemed to be driven largely by CMV exposure. Correlated functional status among segregating V segments might be attributable to linkage disequilibrium, but an unknown experimental factor could not be ruled out. Because HLA typing was missing for some donors at each locus, association tests included only the typed subset. In a later analysis, the rate of TCR association differed among HLA loci, with DRB1 alleles having the most associated TCRs and HLA-C alleles having the fewest. A further reported finding was that TCR beta sequences accurately predicted the HLA-A and HLA-B alleles for most subjects in the first cohort. Some IMGT-functional V segments, including TRBV6-2 and TRBV6-3, could not be distinguished by the 87-base-pair reads and were therefore excluded. Sequencing depth was assumed to be roughly uniform across donors in the presence/absence analyses, though that assumption may not hold. Several of the top co-occurrence clusters appeared to be linked to parvovirus B19, influenza, CMV and Epstein-Barr virus, according to a later analysis. A total of fewer than 200 TCR beta chains were listed by the study as associated with cytomegalovirus. In a later analysis, around 17,000 TCR beta sequences were associated with specific HLA alleles at a false discovery rate of 0.05. V-gene and J-gene trimming of TCR beta chains was associated with a missense DCLRE1C variant in a later genetic analysis, and the association was replicated in an independent cohort. According to a later genetic analysis, donors in an Asian-associated ancestry cluster had fewer N-insertions in productive TCRs than the approximately 670-donor mean. Because counts were too low, seventeen rarely observed V segments, including chromosome 9 orphons, were excluded from the earlier analysis of 587 of the donors. When HLA alleles, especially DR and DQ, strongly co-occurred, TCR associations were difficult to assign to individual alleles. A later analysis found that HLA-associated TCR beta chains were more clonally expanded and had lower generation probabilities than equally common non-associated chains. CMV serostatus was the only immune exposure information available for the cohort. The authors suggested that the approach could potentially be extended to other disease states and immunological phenotypes. A cluster of highly shared sequence variants was judged likely to be a technical artifact of the sequencing pipeline. Cytomegalovirus status was reported to be diagnosed by the classifier with high specificity and sensitivity in both the original and validation cohorts. Broadly in line with IMGT annotations, most TCR beta V segments showed up in productive rearrangements about 90% or about 30% of the time in an earlier analysis of several hundred of the donors. While some public TCRs were present in many individuals, most TCR sequences turned up only very rarely across donors.

Library preparation used the immunoSEQ multiplex PCR assay. A mixture of 60 forward primers for TCR Vbeta segments and 13 reverse primers for TCR Jbeta segments was used in the multiplex PCR. The CDR3 region of rearranged TCR beta genes was amplified from genomic DNA by a multiplex PCR assay. On the Illumina HiSeq System, the amplified TCR beta libraries were sequenced as 87-base-pair reads. Per the authors' processing: In a later analysis, roughly 80 million unique TCR beta chains were counted across the roughly 700 repertoires, and some 10 million of these chains were shared by at least two donors. Raw reads were error-corrected and collapsed into unique sequences by a nearest-neighbor algorithm in which closely related sequences were merged to remove PCR and sequencing errors. To assign V, D and J gene segments, CDR3 sequences were aligned to IMGT reference sequences. For a sequence to be retained, at least a six-nucleotide match to both a V gene segment and a J gene segment was required. A rearrangement counted as productive if the CDR3 had no stop codons and remained in frame with V and J, and every other rearrangement counted as non-productive. Following IMGT convention, CDR3 was defined as the stretch from the second conserved V-encoded cysteine up to the conserved J-encoded phenylalanine. The earlier analysis of a few hundred of the donors excluded any sequence lacking an unambiguous match to a single V gene segment. In an earlier analysis of several hundred of the donors, a V segment was called functional when productive rearrangements were above 56.7%, and segregating when the standard deviation between donors exceeded 5%. To diagnose cytomegalovirus status from the catalog of TCR beta chain sequences, a statistical classification framework was built. V and J gene assignment, in a later analysis, came from comparing TCR nucleotide sequences with IMGT/GENE-DB human TR gene sequences. In a later analysis, CDR3 sequences and most-parsimonious VDJ recombination scenarios were assigned using the TCRdist pipeline. In a later analysis, every TCR beta chain was defined by the combination of its CDR3 amino acid sequence and its V-gene family, and reads without a unique V-gene family were dropped. A later analysis removed roughly 590 highly shared, low-generation-probability nucleotide sequences to deal with suspected cross-contamination and a sequencing artifact. In a later analysis, a clonal expansion index for each public chain was calculated from normalized within-repertoire ranks of inferred template counts. A later analysis computed generation probabilities with a VDJ recombination model fitted to out-of-frame rearrangements, and checked the results against IGoR. In a later analysis, hypergeometric tests were used to score TCR-TCR, TCR-HLA and TCR-CMV co-occurrence, with a repertoire-size bias correction applied to TCR pairs. In a later analysis, false discovery rates were estimated by permuting HLA or CMV assignments 20 times. In a later analysis, co-occurring TCRs were grouped with DBSCAN, and TCRdist sequence similarity was added when clustering was performed within HLA-allele-positive subsets. Repertoires with fewer than 30,000 or more than 120,000 public chains were left out of co-occurrence clustering, as were about 5 repertoires with anomalous nucleotide sharing. This immuneACCESS table, as held by TCRdb, lists in-frame sequences with V and J called but not all clones. Of the missing ones, under half trace to an unresolved V gene in checked studies; the others have no known cause. V, J and clone size derive from that table, while D and trimming were established from the DNA sequence. The sample table holds about 160,000 clones, of which roughly four fifths were seen once. The ten largest account for approximately 2.3% of the sample.

In total, fewer than 750 healthy bone marrow donors made up the cohort. All cohort members were sampled while nominally healthy, although unrecorded immune exposures were likely present. The donor was CMV seronegative and belonged to the group of under 400 seronegative cohort members. Every donor gave a peripheral blood sample, and the peripheral blood mononuclear cells from that sample were used for TCR beta sequencing. Genomic DNA was extracted from the blood cell samples with the Qiagen DNeasy Blood Extraction Kit. V was cut back by 4 bases and J by 3 bases, leaving a gap of 7 bases between them. The CDR3 starts with the cysteine, ends with the phenylalanine, and has 13 residues. Only the CDR3 DNA stays, 39 bases, in frame from base 1. CDR1 and CDR2, looked up from the germline V gene, are SGHTA and FQGNSA. Regarding this clone: Its antigen has not been determined. No base qualities exist here, and no much larger clone lies one base off it.

Rearrangement joined TRBV7-2 to TRBJ2-1, with the D gene not clear enough to name. The clonotype comes from a female donor in good health and CMV-seronegative. The specimen sequenced was PBMCs. In nucleotide form, the sequence is TGTGCCAGCAGCTCGCAGCGCTACAATGAGCAGTTCTTC. The translation is CASSSQRYNEQFF.